The 10 T cell receptor beta chains listed next were all sequenced from one sample in a study of blood T cell repertoires in COVID-19. This table comes from immunoSEQ multiplex PCR, and its TCRdb copy is limited to in-frame clones, with some not included. Of some 120,000 clones listed, just under 90% are singletons. Sequencing was done on a sample of peripheral blood. The receptors derive from a woman in her fifties or sixties with acute or convalescent COVID-19.

This clone occurred once. The chain is built from TRBV19 and TRBJ2-3, with TRBD2 identical over 13 bases. V trimming: 10 bases; J trimming: 2 bases; junction bases outside the gene matches: 6. Germline CDR1 reads LNHDA; CDR2 reads SQIVND (reference sequence). The CDR3 loop spans 15 amino acids. The CDR3 loop is CATATSGGATDTQYF. In DNA, the CDR3 is TGTGCCACTGCTACTAGCGGGGGGGCCACAGATACGCAGTATTTT.

V usage is TRBV12-3 or TRBV12-4 and J usage is TRBJ2-7, with D possibly being TRBD1 (6 bases). The V end was cut by 0 bases, the J end by 9 bases, with 12 bases between. CDR3 size: 13 residues. CDR3 DNA: TGTGCCAGCAGTTTAGCGCTTGAAGGGGGGCAGTACTTC. This sequence encodes CASSLALEGGQYF.

The genes are TRBV2 and TRBJ2-1, with D unclear. Germline CDR1 SNHLY, CDR2 FYNNEI. Trimming took 4 bases from V and 6 from J, leaving 10 bases between them. The CDR3 length is 13 residues. Here the CDR3 DNA reads TGTGCCAGCAGTGTGATATTGCGCAATGAGCAGTTCTTC. This codes for CASSVILRNEQFF.

This clone was seen only a few times. The chain carries TRBV10-3 and TRBJ1-2, with a weak D call TRBD1 (6 bases). Looked up from germline, CDR1 is ENHRY and CDR2 is SYGVKD. The CDR3 spans 13 residues. V lost 9 bases to trimming and J lost 2 bases, with 13 bases between them. The CDR3 protein is CAITRDRNYGYTF. In nucleotides, the CDR3 is TGTGCCATTACTAGAGACAGGAACTATGGCTACACCTTC.

V gene TRBV13 combines with J gene TRBJ2-2, with D perhaps TRBD2 (6 bases). The CDR3 consists of 17 residues. Deletions cut 3 bases from V and 3 bases from J, with 17 bases between. Germline values: CDR1 PRHDT, CDR2 FYEKMQ (reference sequence). The CDR3 DNA is TGTGCCAGCAGCTTTCCAGCCGGGGGATATGACACCGGGGAGCTGTTTTTT. It specifies CASSFPAGGYDTGELFF.

In this sample, this clone turned up a few times. This chain uses TRBV12-3 or TRBV12-4 with TRBJ1-2; a weak D match, TRBD1 (5 bases). Trimming removed 2 bases from V and 7 bases from J, with 11 bases in between. The CDR3 covers 13 residues. The CDR3 bases are TGTGCCAGCAGTTTAATGTTGACAGTTGGCTACACCTTC. Translation: CASSLMLTVGYTF.

This chain uses TRBV15 with TRBJ2-1, with a possible D match to TRBD2 (6 bases). The germline V gene encodes CDR1 LNHNV and CDR2 YYDKDF (reference sequence). The CDR3 extends over 14 amino acids. With 1 base removed from V and 11 bases from J, the gap between germline ends came to 15 bases. CDR3 amino acids: CATSRGQTSPQQFF. The CDR3 DNA reads as TGTGCCACCAGCAGAGGACAGACTAGTCCGCAGCAGTTCTTC.

The chain recombines TRBV7-9 with TRBJ2-7; TRBD2 agrees at 9 bases. J was trimmed by 1 base and V by 5 bases; bases with no gene match: 9. This CDR3 is 16 amino acids long. Germline V gene sequence: CDR1 SEHNR, CDR2 FQNEAQ (reference sequence). CDR3 protein: CASSPWLAGESYEQYF. The CDR3 DNA follows: TGTGCCAGCAGCCCCTGGTTAGCGGGGGAATCCTACGAGCAGTACTTC.

The chain recombines TRBV9 with TRBJ1-2, with TRBD1 matching 9 bases. CDR1 and CDR2 (germline): SGDLS, YYNGEE. After removal of 3 bases from V and 5 bases from J, the junction contained 8 bases not matched to a gene. This CDR3 is 15 amino acids long. As DNA, the CDR3 is TGTGCCAGCAGCGGACCACAGGGGGCAAGGTATGGCTACACCTTC. Amino acids: CASSGPQGARYGYTF.

This clone is a singleton in its sample. This chain joins TRBV7-3 and TRBJ2-3, with a possible D match to TRBD1 (6 bases). This CDR3 is 13 amino acids long. Germline CDR1 SGHTA, CDR2 FQGTGA. V lost 2 bases and J lost 6, with 9 bases in between. CDR3 sequence (DNA): TGTGCCAGCAGCTTAGGGACATTGGATACGCAGTATTTT. Translated: CASSLGTLDTQYF. The full variable domain, completed using reference TRBV7-3 and TRBJ2-3, is GAGVSQTPSNKVTEKGKYVELRCDPISGHTALYWYRQSLGQGPEFLIYFQGTGAADDSGLPNDRFFAVRPEGSVSTLKIQRTERGDSAVYLCASSLGTLDTQYFGPGTRLTVL.